This T cell receptor beta chain was documented in a study of T cell responses to AZD1222 COVID-19 vaccine. Study context: Second-dose schedules of about 4 or about 12 weeks were combined. Study-wide findings and caveats: The study found Spike-specific TCR breadth and depth rose after two AZD1222 doses. Of spike-specific TCRs, nearly half reportedly target regions left unmutated in variants. Only a handful of AZD1222 recipients, several in all, had baseline seropositivity.

In this sample, this clone turned up once. Its antigen is undetermined. Only in-frame clones appear in the TCRdb table, and some are missing; sequencing was by immunoSEQ multiplex PCR. The data show some 96,000 clones, roughly nine tenths seen once. CDR1 is SQVTM and CDR2 is ANQGSEA in the germline V gene. The CDR3 spans 13 residues. V was trimmed by 4 bases and J by 2 bases, leaving 11 bases between them. The source is an adult in good health. The sample here was peripheral blood, taken on day 0 of AZD1222 vaccination. The chain recombines TRBV29-1 with TRBJ1-1, with D perhaps matching TRBD1 (6 bases). CDR3 sequence (DNA): TGCAGCGTTGTGGGGGGCCGAAACACTGAAGCTTTCTTT. Its protein is CSVVGGRNTEAFF. The variable domain in full, completed from reference TRBV29-1 and TRBJ1-1, reads SAVISQKPSRDICQRGTSLTIQCQVDSQVTMMFWYRQQPGQSLTLIATANQGSEATYESGFVIDKFPISRPNLTFSTLTVSNMSPEDSSIYLCSVVGGRNTEAFFGQGTRLTVV.